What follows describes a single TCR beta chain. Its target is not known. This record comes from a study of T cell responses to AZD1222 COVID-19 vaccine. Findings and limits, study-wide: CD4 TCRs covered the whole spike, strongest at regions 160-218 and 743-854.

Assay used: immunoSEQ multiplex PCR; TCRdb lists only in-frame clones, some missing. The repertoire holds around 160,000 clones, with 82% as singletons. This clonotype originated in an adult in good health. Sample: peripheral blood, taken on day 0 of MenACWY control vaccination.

The CDR3 nucleotides read TGCGCCAGCAGCCAAGATGCCCCGGGGTCTGGAAACACCATATATTTT. It encodes CASSQDAPGSGNTIYF. V gene TRBV4-1 combines with J gene TRBJ1-3; no firm D call. V gave up 0 bases and J gave up 1 base, with 10 bases separating them. CDR3 length: 16 residues. Germline lookup yields CDR1 MGHRA and CDR2 YSYEKL.